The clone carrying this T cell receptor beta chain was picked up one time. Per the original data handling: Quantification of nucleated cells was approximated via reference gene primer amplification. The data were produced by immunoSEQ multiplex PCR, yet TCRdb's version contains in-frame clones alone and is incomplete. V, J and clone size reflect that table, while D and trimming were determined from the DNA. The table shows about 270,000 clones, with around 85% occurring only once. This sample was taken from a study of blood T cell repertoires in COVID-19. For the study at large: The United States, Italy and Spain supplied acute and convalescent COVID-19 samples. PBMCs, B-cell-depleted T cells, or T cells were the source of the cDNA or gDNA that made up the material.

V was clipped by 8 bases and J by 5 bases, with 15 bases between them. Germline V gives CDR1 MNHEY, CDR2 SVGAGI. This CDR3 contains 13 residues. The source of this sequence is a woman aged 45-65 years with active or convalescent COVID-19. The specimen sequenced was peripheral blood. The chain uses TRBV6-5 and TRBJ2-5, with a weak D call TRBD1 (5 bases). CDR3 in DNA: TGTGCCAGCCAGGGTTCTCCGATGGAGACCCAGTACTTC. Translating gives CASQGSPMETQYF.